This T cell receptor (beta chain) stems from a study of vaccination and CD4 T cells after COVID-19. The CDR3 has 13 amino acids. Germline V gene data show CDR1 as LNHDA and CDR2 as SQIVND (reference sequence). V dropped 7 bases and J dropped 7; count of bases not matched to a gene: 6. Points on this clonotype: Antigen: not known.

The treatment was: 10-day PBMC culture with coronavirus spike peptide pools or control peptides (ViraFEST assay). CD4+ T cells that had been cultured provided DNA sequenced with the Oncomine TCR Beta short-read assay. TCRdb used MiXCR to reprocess the PCR reads, holding one entry per CDR3 protein. The profile covers about 14,000 distinct CDR3 sequences, with roughly 27% appearing a single time and 15% to 20% taken by the ten largest. This sample comprised CD4+ T cells from blood, cultured in vitro, obtained before SARS-CoV-2 vaccination. The clonotype comes from a human donor who received a COVID-19 vaccine. This chain connects TRBV19 to TRBJ1-1; 10 positions agree with TRBD1. Here the CDR3 reads CASMGQGLGEAFF. For the CDR3, the DNA is TGTGCCAGTATGGGACAGGGGTTGGGTGAAGCTTTCTTT.